The clone carrying this TCR beta chain showed up just a few times. Each CDR3 protein gets one entry after TCRdb re-called the 5' RACE reads with MiXCR. This sample has more than 150,000 distinct CDR3 sequences; approximately 17% occur once, and the top ten carry more than 3%. Trimming left V 3 bases short and J 7 bases short, with 10 bases between. Germline V lookup: CDR1 SEHNR, CDR2 FQNEAQ (reference sequence). This CDR3 comprises 13 residues. The sample belongs to a study of T-cell memory formation after mild COVID-19. The TCR comes from a man aged 18 to 30 who had mild COVID-19 (a few samples of this study predate the infection). Cell type and time point are not known. Sequenced material: PBMCs or a T cell subset sorted from them (not recorded which). The chain links TRBV7-9 to TRBJ2-1; no definite D call. CDR3 in amino acids: CASSFSQWNEQFF. The CDR3 DNA reads TGTGCCAGCAGCTTCTCTCAGTGGAATGAGCAGTTCTTC.